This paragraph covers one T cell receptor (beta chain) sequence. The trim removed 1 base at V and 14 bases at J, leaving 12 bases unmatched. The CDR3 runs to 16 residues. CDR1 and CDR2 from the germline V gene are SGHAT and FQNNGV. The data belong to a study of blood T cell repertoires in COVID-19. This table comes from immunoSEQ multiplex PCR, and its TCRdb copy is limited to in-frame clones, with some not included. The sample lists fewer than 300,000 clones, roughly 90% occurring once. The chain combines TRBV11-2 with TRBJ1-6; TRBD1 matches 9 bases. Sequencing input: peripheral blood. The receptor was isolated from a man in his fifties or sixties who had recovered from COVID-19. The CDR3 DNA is TGTGCCAGCAGCTTAGGATCTATGGGGACAGGGTTTACCCTCCACTTT. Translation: CASSLGSMGTGFTLHF.